Listed here are 26 T cell receptor beta chains from one sample, sequenced in a study of PD-1 blockade in classical Hodgkin lymphoma. The protocol was immunoSEQ multiplex PCR, while the TCRdb copy is restricted to in-frame clones and leaves out a portion. The sample includes around 30,000 clones, about 90% seen only once; the top ten take about 0.37%. The time point is: newly diagnosed, previously untreated cHL patient sample. Thawed PBMCs yielded CD4+ T cells through magnetic negative selection. Material: CD4+ T cells from blood. All receptors derive from a human donor with classical Hodgkin lymphoma.

This clone was counted a single time. V and J are TRBV5-4 and TRBJ2-1, with TRBD2 as a possible D gene (6 bases). Trimming stripped 0 bases from V and 5 bases from J, with 12 bases between. The length of the CDR3 is 15 residues. From germline, CDR1 is SGHNT and CDR2 YYREEE (reference sequence). The CDR3 DNA follows: TGTGCCAGCAGCTTGGATAGCGGAGCCCACAATGAGCAGTTCTTC. This sequence encodes CASSLDSGAHNEQFF.

The chain joins TRBV7-9 to TRBJ2-3; perhaps TRBD1 as D (6 bases). Germline-derived CDR1 and CDR2 are SEHNR and FQNEAQ (reference sequence). The CDR3 totals 15 residues. Trimming cost V 1 base and J 3 bases, with 11 bases left between them. Here the CDR3 reads CASSLVGAVTDTQYF. CDR3 nucleotide sequence: TGTGCCAGCAGCTTAGTGGGGGCGGTGACAGATACGCAGTATTTT.

J is TRBJ1-4 and V is TRBV5-4; 9 bases align to TRBD1. The V and J ends lost 4 bases and 7 bases, in that order; junction bases with no gene match: 8. The CDR3 extends over 15 amino acids. CDR1 SGHNT and CDR2 YYREEE come from the germline V gene (reference sequence). DNA for the CDR3: TGTGCCAGCAGCCCGGGACCGGACAGGGGTGAAAAACTGTTTTTT. Translating it yields CASSPGPDRGEKLFF.

V usage is TRBV10-3 and J usage is TRBJ2-3, with 7 bases aligning to TRBD2. The junction had 4 bases not matched to a gene; V was cut back by 4 bases and J by 6 bases. Germline assignment: CDR1 ENHRY and CDR2 SYGVKD. The CDR3 has 13 residues. In nucleotides, the CDR3 is TGTGCCATCAGTGGGAGGGGAGGGGATACGCAGTATTTT. It is translated as CAISGRGGDTQYF.

J is TRBJ2-3 and V is TRBV7-8; 11 bases are a match to TRBD2. With 5 bases clipped from V and 0 bases from J, the junction kept 13 bases outside the gene matches. Germline CDR1 is SGHVS and CDR2 is FQNEAQ. The CDR3 consists of 19 residues. As DNA, the CDR3 is TGTGCCAGCAGCCTTAGGGGGGGGACTAGCGGAGGTAGCACAGATACGCAGTATTTT. This sequence encodes CASSLRGGTSGGSTDTQYF. The full variable domain, completed using reference TRBV7-8 and TRBJ2-3, is GAGVSQSPRYKVAKRGQDVALRCDPISGHVSLFWYQQALGQGPEFLTYFQNEAQLDKSGLPSDRFFAERPEGSVSTLKIQRTQQEDSAVYLCASSLRGGTSGGSTDTQYFGPGTRLTVL.

The V and J genes are TRBV9 and TRBJ1-5; no clear D gene. This CDR3 contains 15 residues. Per the germline V gene, CDR1 is SGDLS and CDR2 is YYNGEE. Trimming removed 3 bases at V and 3 bases at J, with 13 bases between. Here the CDR3 DNA reads TGTGCCAGCAGCGCACTGGGCGGCTTCAATCAGCCCCAGCATTTT. Translated, it gives CASSALGGFNQPQHF.

The rearrangement joins TRBV19 to TRBJ2-1; D might be TRBD2 (5 bases). Per the germline V gene, CDR1 is LNHDA and CDR2 is SQIVND (reference sequence). Trimming removed 5 bases at V and 0 bases at J, with 14 bases between. The CDR3 consists of 16 residues. The CDR3: CASSLRGLYSYNEQFF. CDR3 in DNA: TGTGCCAGTAGTCTGCGAGGACTTTACTCCTACAATGAGCAGTTCTTC.

The V gene is TRBV10-3, the J gene TRBJ2-7; TRBD2 agrees at 9 bases. The length of the CDR3 is 15 residues. After removal of 1 base from V and 7 bases from J, the junction contained 8 bases not matched to a gene. Germline CDR1 reads ENHRY; CDR2 reads SYGVKD. Here the CDR3 reads CAISELSGGIAEQYF. The CDR3 nucleotides are TGTGCCATCAGTGAGTTAAGCGGGGGGATCGCGGAGCAGTACTTC.

The V gene is TRBV5-8, the J gene TRBJ1-2; no clear D gene. The germline CDR1 and CDR2 sequences are SGHTS and YDEGEE. V lost 4 bases to trimming and J lost 2 bases, with 9 bases between them. This CDR3 contains 13 residues. This CDR3 reads CASSPSVNYGYTF. CDR3 bases: TGTGCCAGCAGCCCCTCGGTCAACTATGGCTACACCTTC.

The chain has TRBV11-2 and TRBJ2-3; D is unclear. The V and J ends lost 1 base and 5 bases respectively, with 13 bases between them. CDR3 length: 15 amino acids. Germline loops: CDR1 SGHAT, CDR2 FQNNGV. The CDR3 loop is CASSLGQKVRDTQYF. For the CDR3, the DNA is TGTGCCAGCAGCTTAGGTCAGAAGGTGAGAGATACGCAGTATTTT.

The V call is TRBV14, the J call TRBJ2-3; TRBD2 matches 8 bases. The V segment lost 6 bases and the J segment 1 base; nucleotides outside the gene matches: 3. CDR3 length: 14 residues. Germline CDR1 is SGHDN and CDR2 is FVKESK. The CDR3 nucleotides read TGTGCCAGCAGAGCGGGAGAGGGCACAGATACGCAGTATTTT. It is translated as CASRAGEGTDTQYF.

V gene TRBV5-4 combines with J gene TRBJ2-3; 8 bases align to TRBD2. From germline, CDR1 is SGHNT and CDR2 YYREEE (reference sequence). The CDR3 runs to 15 residues. V shed 0 bases and J 4 bases; nucleotides not matched to a gene: 4. Here the CDR3 DNA reads TGTGCCAGCAGCTTGGCTGTGACTAGCGCAGATACGCAGTATTTT. This sequence encodes CASSLAVTSADTQYF.

The CDR3 coding sequence is TGCGCCAGCAGCTTGTGGCAGGGTAATCACCAAGAGACCCAGTACTTC. Amino acids: CASSLWQGNHQETQYF. This rearrangement joins TRBV5-1 to TRBJ2-5, with a possible D match to TRBD1 (5 bases). V lost 1 base and J lost 0, with 13 bases in between. The CDR3 spans 16 residues. The germline V gene has CDR1 SGHRS and CDR2 YFSETQ.

This clone was recorded only once. This chain uses TRBV19 with TRBJ2-3; weak D call: TRBD2 (7 bases). The CDR3 is 14 amino acids. Looked up from germline, CDR1 is LNHDA and CDR2 is SQIVND (reference sequence). V was clipped by 3 bases and J by 4 bases, with 11 bases between them. CDR3 protein: CASSMSGGADTQYF. CDR3 in DNA: TGTGCCAGTAGTATGTCGGGGGGCGCAGATACGCAGTATTTT.

As concerns this clone: Other DNA sequences in this sample translate to the same CDR3. The gene calls are TRBV29-1 and TRBJ1-2; no clear D gene. The V and J ends lost 1 base and 5 bases respectively, with 8 bases between them. The CDR3 spans 12 residues. CDR1 SQVTM and CDR2 ANQGSEA come from the germline V gene. The chain's CDR3 is CSVEATGYGYTF. The CDR3 nucleotides are TGCAGCGTTGAAGCGACGGGGTATGGCTACACCTTC.

This chain links TRBV28 with TRBJ2-6, with TRBD1 identical over 7 bases. The trim removed 7 bases at V and 3 bases at J, leaving 6 bases unmatched. Germline CDR1 is MDHEN and CDR2 is SYDVKM. CDR3 length: 15 amino acids. The CDR3 coding sequence is TGTGCCAGCACGCTACAGGGGATTGGGGCCAACGTCCTGACTTTC. It yields the protein CASTLQGIGANVLTF.

The chain employs TRBV19 and TRBJ2-7, with D possibly TRBD1 on 6 matching bases. The CDR3 runs to 16 residues. The V and J ends lost 6 bases and 0 bases respectively, with 18 bases between them. CDR1 and CDR2 (germline): LNHDA, SQIVND (reference sequence). CDR3 sequence: CASSRWSGTNSYEQYF. The DNA of the CDR3 is TGTGCCAGTAGCCGCTGGTCCGGGACAAACTCCTACGAGCAGTACTTC.

This chain connects TRBV4-3 to TRBJ2-1; 9 positions agree with TRBD2. The CDR3 sequence is 16 residues long. CDR1 is LGHNA and CDR2 is YSLEER in the germline V gene. Trimming at V came to 5 bases and at J to 1 base, leaving 6 bases not matched to a gene. The CDR3 DNA reads as TGCGCCAGCAGCGGCCCGGGACTAGCTTCCTACAATGAGCAGTTCTTC. It specifies CASSGPGLASYNEQFF.

This chain uses TRBV11-3 with TRBJ2-7; D unclear. The length of the CDR3 is 13 residues. Deletions cut 5 bases from V and 5 bases from J, with 13 bases between. From germline, CDR1 is SGHNT and CDR2 YENEEA. This chain's CDR3 is CASSRRTSHEQYF. CDR3 DNA sequence: TGTGCCAGCAGCCGTCGGACGTCCCACGAGCAGTACTTC.

The chain has TRBV6-5 and TRBJ2-7; 12 positions match TRBD1. The junction had 8 bases not matched to a gene; V was cut back by 4 bases and J by 7 bases. The CDR3 is 15 residues long. Germline loops: CDR1 MNHEY, CDR2 SVGAGI. CDR3: CASSFPGQGAEEQYF. CDR3 in DNA: TGTGCCAGCAGTTTCCCGGGACAGGGGGCCGAGGAGCAGTACTTC.

This sequence joins TRBV18 and TRBJ1-3; D is undetermined. The germline V gene has CDR1 KGHSH and CDR2 LQKENI. There are 12 residues in the CDR3. DNA for the CDR3: TGTGGGACTGGAGGGTCTGGAAACACCATATATTTT. It yields the protein CGTGGSGNTIYF.

This clone was recorded once. The chain joins TRBV7-2 to TRBJ2-5, with 8 bases identical to TRBD1. Trimming removed 4 bases from V and 5 bases from J; junction bases left unmatched: 9. Germline V CDR1 and CDR2: SGHTA, FQGNSA. This CDR3 is 15 amino acids long. CDR3 sequence: CASSSTGGARETQYF. The CDR3 DNA is TGTGCCAGCAGCTCCACAGGGGGAGCCAGGGAGACCCAGTACTTC.

J is TRBJ2-5 and V is TRBV7-2, with D possibly being TRBD1 or TRBD2 (5 bases each). V gave up 1 base and J gave up 4 bases, with 13 bases separating them. Germline CDR1 is SGHTA and CDR2 is FQGNSA. The CDR3 sequence is 15 residues long. CDR3 region: CASSLVLQRGETQYF. The CDR3 DNA follows: TGTGCCAGCAGCTTAGTTTTGCAGAGGGGAGAGACCCAGTACTTC.

The J gene is TRBJ1-4, the V gene TRBV4-1; 9 bases align to TRBD1. The CDR3 runs 14 residues. Looked up from germline, CDR1 is MGHRA and CDR2 is YSYEKL. Trimming took 4 bases from V and 7 from J; bases not matched to a gene: 4. The CDR3 region is CASSPGTGSEKLFF. The CDR3 nucleotides are TGCGCCAGCAGCCCAGGGACAGGGAGTGAAAAACTGTTTTTT.

The chain combines TRBV19 with TRBJ1-1; TRBD1 matches at 9 bases. The ends lost 6 bases at V and 3 bases at J; junction bases unmatched: 8. The CDR3 has 15 amino acids. The V gene's germline CDR1 is LNHDA and CDR2 SQIVND (reference sequence). The CDR3 protein is CASSSQQGAHTEAFF. CDR3 coding DNA: TGTGCCAGTAGCAGCCAACAGGGGGCTCACACTGAAGCTTTCTTT.

The V gene is TRBV9, the J gene TRBJ1-3; D is perhaps TRBD1 (5 bases). This CDR3 spans 16 amino acids. Germline assignment: CDR1 SGDLS and CDR2 YYNGEE. V was clipped by 0 bases and J by 2 bases, with 12 bases between them. The CDR3 nucleotides read TGTGCCAGCAGCGTAGCTACGGGGGAAGCTGGAAACACCATATATTTT. Translated, it gives CASSVATGEAGNTIYF.